Given below is one T cell receptor (beta chain) in context. Its target is not known. Trimming cost V 6 bases and J 1 base, with 6 bases left between them. Per germline, CDR1 KGHSH and CDR2 LQKENI. This CDR3 spans 12 amino acids. The sample comes from a study of beta chain features in type 1 diabetes. cDNA synthesis used the whole RNA isolate, giving expressed TCRB sequences. Repertoires were generated with immunoSEQ multiplex PCR, while TCRdb's copy carries only in-frame clones and drops some. The sample has around 130,000 clones; 7.5% to 9.5% are singletons. Study-level points and caveats: Type 1 diabetes patients had TCRB CDR3s that were shorter (moderately but significantly so) in all four CD4+ subsets.

Sequenced input: central memory CD4+ T cells from blood. The sequence came from a young man with type 1 diabetes. The V and J genes are TRBV18 and TRBJ1-2, with a possible D match to TRBD1 (5 bases). The CDR3 nucleotides read TGTGCCAGCTCCGGGGGTAACTATGGCTACACCTTC. This sequence encodes CASSGGNYGYTF.